This T cell receptor beta chain is from a study of PD-L1 blockade in urothelial cancer. The time point: peripheral blood 6 weeks after treatment start. Sequencing was performed with immunoSEQ multiplex PCR; in TCRdb, only in-frame clones are kept and a portion is missing. The sample holds roughly 32,000 clones, about 88% seen once. CDR3 length: 14 amino acids. Germline lookup yields CDR1 SGHNT and CDR2 YYREEE (reference sequence). After removal of 2 bases from V and 1 base from J, the junction contained 1 base not matched to a gene. The V and J genes are TRBV5-4 and TRBJ1-1, with 8 nucleotides matching TRBD1. This receptor was obtained from a man older than 75 with urothelial cancer. Specimen: PBMCs, collected around atezolizumab (anti-PD-L1) treatment. In DNA form, the CDR3 reads TGTGCCAGCAGCTTACAGGGGGGGAACACTGAAGCTTTCTTT. Residues: CASSLQGGNTEAFF.